Below are 27 T cell receptor beta chains sequenced from a single sample in a study of OX40 agonist ivuxolimab in advanced cancers. Using immunoSEQ multiplex PCR, the repertoire was profiled, and TCRdb retains in-frame clones only, with some absent. In the table there are some 42,000 clones, over 75% of which are singletons. The sequenced sample was CD4+ or CD8+ T cells sorted from blood, obtained in a trial of the OX40 agonist ivuxolimab. The receptors originated from an adult with an advanced solid tumor such as melanoma, head and neck, liver or kidney cancer.

The chain links TRBV11-3 to TRBJ1-1; 9 nucleotides align to TRBD1. The CDR3 has 15 residues. V lost 4 bases, J lost 8 bases, and 11 bases stayed unmatched. Germline-derived CDR1 and CDR2 are SGHNT and YENEEA. The CDR3 nucleotides read TGTGCCAGCAGCTCAACAGGGGGCCTAATGGGGGAAGCTTTCTTT. Translated, it gives CASSSTGGLMGEAFF.

V gene TRBV2 combines with J gene TRBJ1-3; D gene ambiguous. The CDR3 is 15 residues long. V gave up 6 bases and J gave up 0 bases, with 12 bases separating them. Germline-derived CDR1 and CDR2 are SNHLY and FYNNEI. The DNA of the CDR3 is TGTGCCAGCAGACCGGACGGGAACTCTGGAAACACCATATATTTT. Its protein product is CASRPDGNSGNTIYF.

This rearrangement joins TRBV4-2 to TRBJ2-7; 11 nucleotides match TRBD2. The CDR3 length is 16 residues. V lost 2 bases, J lost 7 bases, and 10 bases stayed unmatched. Germline V gene lookup returns CDR1 LGHNA and CDR2 YNFKEQ. The CDR3 DNA reads TGTGCCAGCAGCCAACCTCTAGCGGGAGGATCGGGGGAGCAGTACTTC. The encoded protein is CASSQPLAGGSGEQYF.

The J gene is TRBJ1-5, the V gene TRBV6-1, with D possibly TRBD1 on 5 matching bases. CDR1 and CDR2 from the germline V gene are MNHNS and SASEGT. This CDR3 spans 15 amino acids. V lost 5 bases and J 1 base, leaving 12 bases between the germline ends. CDR3 protein: CASSKQVLSNQPQHF. DNA of the CDR3: TGTGCCAGCAGTAAACAGGTATTGAGCAATCAGCCCCAGCATTTT.

The chain recombines TRBV7-9 with TRBJ2-2; tentative D call: TRBD2 (5 bases). V was pared by 5 bases and J by 7 bases, with 11 bases between. The CDR3 covers 13 residues. Germline CDR1 reads SEHNR; CDR2 reads FQNEAQ (reference sequence). CDR3 amino acids: CASSERAVGELFF. The DNA of the CDR3 is TGTGCCAGCAGCGAGAGGGCGGTCGGGGAGCTGTTTTTT.

The V and J genes are TRBV27 and TRBJ2-3; 11 nucleotides line up with TRBD2. Trimming removed 5 bases from V and 4 bases from J; junction bases left unmatched: 11. The CDR3 loop spans 17 amino acids. Germline lookup yields CDR1 MNHEY and CDR2 SMNVEV (reference sequence). The DNA for the CDR3 is TGTGCCAGCAGTAGTCATAGCGGGAGGGCTTTTTCAGATACGCAGTATTTT. Its protein is CASSSHSGRAFSDTQYF.

This clone showed up just once. This chain joins TRBV11-2 and TRBJ2-7; D uncertain. Germline V gene sequence: CDR1 SGHAT, CDR2 FQNNGV. The CDR3 totals 12 residues. Trimming left V 2 bases short and J 7 bases short, with 9 bases between. The DNA of the CDR3 is TGTGCCAGCAGCTTATCGGAGAGAGAGCAGTACGTC. Translated: CASSLSEREQYV.

This clone has only a few counts. The J gene is TRBJ2-5, the V gene TRBV30, with D maybe TRBD2 (5 bases). V lost 1 base and J 11 bases, leaving 17 bases between the germline ends. The germline V gene has CDR1 GTSNPN and CDR2 SVGIG (reference sequence). CDR3 length: 13 amino acids. The CDR3: CAWSGVSRDTQYF. The CDR3 nucleotides are TGTGCCTGGAGTGGCGTCTCGAGGGATACGCAGTACTTC.

The chain combines TRBV18 with TRBJ2-7; 8 bases agree with TRBD1. V was pared by 3 bases and J by 4 bases, with 8 bases of the junction left unmatched. This CDR3 is built from 15 residues. Germline V gene lookup returns CDR1 KGHSH and CDR2 LQKENI. CDR3 nucleotides: TGTGCCAGCTCACCCTCAAGTCAGGGGGCGTACGAGCAGTACTTC. Translating it yields CASSPSSQGAYEQYF.

The chain is built from TRBV5-1 and TRBJ2-3; D not resolved. The CDR3 is 14 amino acids. The V gene lost 0 bases and the J gene lost 3 bases, with 8 bases spanning the gap. In germline, CDR1 is SGHRS, CDR2 YFSETQ. CDR3 protein: CASSLDIYTDTQYF. The CDR3 DNA reads TGCGCCAGCAGCTTGGACATCTATACAGATACGCAGTATTTT.

This clone appeared a few times. The CDR3 DNA reads as TGTGCCAGCAGTGATATGGGGACAGGGGGCCAGCCCCAGCATTTT. This sequence encodes CASSDMGTGGQPQHF. The V and J genes are TRBV2 and TRBJ1-5; 12 nucleotides align to TRBD1. CDR3 length: 15 amino acids. Germline V gene data show CDR1 as SNHLY and CDR2 as FYNNEI. The V and J ends lost 3 bases and 7 bases, in that order; junction bases with no gene match: 4.

The chain carries TRBV5-8 and TRBJ1-6; 7 positions agree with TRBD1. Germline V CDR1 and CDR2: SGHTS, YDEGEE. Trimming took 0 bases from V and 5 from J; bases not matched to a gene: 2. The CDR3 loop spans 15 amino acids. CDR3 nucleotides: TGTGCCAGCAGCTTGGGGACAGGCCATAATTCACCCCTCCACTTT. This encodes CASSLGTGHNSPLHF.

This clone showed up just once. V gene TRBV5-1 combines with J gene TRBJ1-2; D possibly corresponds to TRBD1 (5 bases). Per germline, CDR1 SGHRS and CDR2 YFSETQ. Deletions cut 1 base from V and 2 bases from J, with 9 bases between. The CDR3 spans 14 residues. This CDR3 is CASSLLDTNYGYTF. CDR3 nucleotide sequence: TGCGCCAGCAGCTTGCTGGACACCAACTATGGCTACACCTTC.

The V gene is TRBV7-2, the J gene TRBJ2-3; 13 bases fit TRBD2. Looked up from germline, CDR1 is SGHTA and CDR2 is FQGNSA. Losses at the gene ends were 6 bases for V and 0 bases for J; bases not matched to a gene: 9. CDR3 length: 18 residues. The CDR3 DNA reads TGTGCCAGCAGTTTCCTAACTAGCGGGAGGGCTAGCACAGATACGCAGTATTTT. Translation gives CASSFLTSGRASTDTQYF.

The chain links TRBV7-6 to TRBJ2-1; perhaps D is TRBD1 or TRBD2 (5 bases each). The CDR3 covers 12 residues. Germline lookup yields CDR1 SGHVS and CDR2 FNYEAQ. Trimming took 5 bases from V and 6 from J, leaving 8 bases between them. The CDR3, as DNA: TGTGCCAGCAGCCCTGGGGGCAATGAGCAGTTCTTC. This codes for CASSPGGNEQFF.

V is TRBV7-2 and J is TRBJ2-5; D uncertain. V gave up 3 bases and J gave up 2 bases, with 13 bases separating them. The CDR3 contains 15 residues. CDR1 and CDR2 (germline): SGHTA, FQGNSA. DNA of the CDR3: TGTGCCAGCAGCTTTCGTCGGCAGCCTCAAGAGACCCAGTACTTC. Translated, it gives CASSFRRQPQETQYF. Together with reference TRBV7-2 and TRBJ2-5, the CDR3 gives the full variable domain: GAGVSQSPSNKVTEKGKDVELRCDPISGHTALYWYRQSLGQGLEFLIYFQGNSAPDKSGLPSDRFSAERTGGSVSTLTIQRTQQEDSAVYLCASSFRRQPQETQYFGPGTRLLVL.

CDR3 protein: CASNFGSNQPQHF. CDR3 DNA: TGTGCCAGCAATTTTGGTAGCAATCAGCCCCAGCATTTT. V is TRBV27 and J is TRBJ1-5; D uncertain. The germline V gene encodes CDR1 MNHEY and CDR2 SMNVEV (reference sequence). The CDR3 totals 13 residues. V dropped 7 bases and J dropped 0 bases, with 7 bases sitting between them.

This sequence joins TRBV21-1 and TRBJ2-7; the table's D gene call, TRBD2, was not cross checked with the DNA. TRBV21-1 is an annotated pseudogene. CDR3 size: 16 residues. CDR3 loop: CASSENDPGLTWEQYV. CDR3 bases: TGTGCCAGCAGCGAAAACGACCCGGGACTGACTTGGGAGCAGTACGTC.

The gene calls are TRBV10-3 and TRBJ2-3, with D possibly matching TRBD1 (5 bases). V dropped 0 bases and J dropped 3 bases, with 19 bases sitting between them. The CDR3 runs 18 residues. From germline, CDR1 is ENHRY and CDR2 SYGVKD. CDR3 sequence (DNA): TGTGCCATCAGTGAGTCTCTCCACCAGGGAATGGGAACAGATACGCAGTATTTT. Its protein product is CAISESLHQGMGTDTQYF.

The J gene is TRBJ1-3, the V gene TRBV6-1, with TRBD1 matching 7 bases. The CDR3 runs 16 residues. Germline V gene sequence: CDR1 MNHNS, CDR2 SASEGT. Trimming took 4 bases from V and 4 from J; bases not matched to a gene: 10. The CDR3 DNA sequence: TGTGCCAGCAGTGCAAGGAGACAGGGAGGAGGAAACACCATATATTTT. Its translation: CASSARRQGGGNTIYF.

The CDR3: CASSPAGSQPQHF. The CDR3, as DNA: TGTGCCAGCTCACCGGCAGGGTCCCAGCCCCAGCATTTT. V is TRBV18 and J is TRBJ1-5; D might be TRBD1 (5 bases). The length of the CDR3 is 13 residues. Per the germline V gene, CDR1 is KGHSH and CDR2 is LQKENI. Trimming shortened V by 3 bases and J by 7 bases, and 10 bases separated the two germline ends.

The chain links TRBV18 to TRBJ2-5; TRBD1 might be the D (6 bases). Germline CDR1 and CDR2: KGHSH and LQKENI. This CDR3 spans 15 amino acids. V gave up 3 bases and J gave up 2 bases, with 13 bases separating them. The CDR3 loop reads CASSPVIGTQETQYF. The CDR3 DNA is TGTGCCAGCTCACCTGTGATTGGGACACAAGAGACCCAGTACTTC.

This sequence joins TRBV5-1 and TRBJ2-1; D is possibly TRBD1 or TRBD2 (5 bases each). Germline V gene lookup returns CDR1 SGHRS and CDR2 YFSETQ. The CDR3 has 14 residues. Trimming removed 1 base from V and 7 bases from J, with 12 bases in between. This CDR3 reads CASSLTGKGNEQFF. In DNA, the CDR3 is TGCGCCAGCAGCTTGACCGGGAAGGGGAATGAGCAGTTCTTC.

The J gene is TRBJ2-1, the V gene TRBV19; tentatively, D is TRBD2 (7 bases). Deletions cut 7 bases from V and 0 bases from J, with 22 bases between. Germline V gene sequence: CDR1 LNHDA, CDR2 SQIVND (reference sequence). This CDR3 is built from 18 residues. The CDR3 here is CASTPWGGGTSSYNEQFF. The DNA of the CDR3 is TGTGCCAGTACTCCCTGGGGGGGCGGGACAAGCTCCTACAATGAGCAGTTCTTC.

This clone has a single count. The gene calls are TRBV19 and TRBJ2-1; D might be TRBD2 (6 bases). CDR3 length: 16 residues. Germline assignment: CDR1 LNHDA and CDR2 SQIVND (reference sequence). The ends were cut back, 3 bases at V and 6 bases at J, with 18 bases in the middle. The CDR3 sequence is CASSIPAGSSGNEQFF. As DNA, the CDR3 is TGTGCCAGTAGTATTCCAGCGGGCAGCTCCGGCAATGAGCAGTTCTTC.

V gene TRBV6-5 combines with J gene TRBJ2-1; 9 nucleotides match TRBD1. Germline CDR1 and CDR2: MNHEY and SVGAGI. V shed 2 bases and J 5 bases; nucleotides not matched to a gene: 4. The CDR3 is made up of 15 amino acids. The CDR3 nucleotides are TGTGCCAGCAGTTACGGGACAGGGTGGGACAATGAGCAGTTCTTC. This gives the protein CASSYGTGWDNEQFF.

V usage is TRBV27 and J usage is TRBJ2-7, with 10 bases identical to TRBD2. The V segment lost 4 bases and the J segment 2 bases; nucleotides outside the gene matches: 5. CDR1 and CDR2 (germline): MNHEY, SMNVEV (reference sequence). This CDR3 has 15 residues. The CDR3, as DNA: TGTGCCAGCAGTTCGGGGACTAGCGTAGCCTACGAGCAGTACTTC. Translated: CASSSGTSVAYEQYF.